At least ten counts were recorded for the clone carrying this T cell receptor beta chain. Its matching antigen is unknown. TCRdb independently ran MiXCR on the reads; one entry per CDR3 protein. The top ten clones hold roughly 13% of a sample with roughly 990,000 distinct CDR3 sequences, around a third of them seen once. This specimen belongs to a study of T cell repertoires in cytomegalovirus infection. Study context: CMV epitopes used comprised recently identified HLA-C-restricted ones and well-studied HLA-B-restricted ones. TCR beta signatures that were public indicated CMV infection and matching HLA type.

V dropped 3 bases and J dropped 6 bases, with 16 bases sitting between them. CDR3 length: 15 residues. CDR1 is SEHNR, CDR2 FQNEAQ, per germline (reference sequence). Study-level results: The study found HLA-C-restricted CMV-specific TCR beta clonotypes dominating the ex vivo response. Pooled public TCR beta family frequency picked out CMV carriers with the relevant HLA.

Sequencing was performed on cultured CD8+ T cells from PBMCs, taken from culture after CMV antigen stimulation. The sequence came from a human donor in good health (CMV status not recorded). Some clones in this sample may be carry-over from other donors' samples. The chain employs TRBV7-9 and TRBJ2-3; D may be TRBD1 or TRBD2 (5 bases each). Here the CDR3 DNA reads TGTGCCAGCAGCTTGGAGCCTCCGGGGACCGATACGCAGTATTTT. As protein: CASSLEPPGTDTQYF. The complete variable domain, with remaining parts taken from reference TRBV7-9 and TRBJ2-3, reads DTGVSQNPRHKITKRGQNVTFRCDPISEHNRLYWYRQTLGQGPEFLTYFQNEAQLEKSRLLSDRFSAERPKGSFSTLEIQRTEQGDSAMYLCASSLEPPGTDTQYFGPGTRLTVL.